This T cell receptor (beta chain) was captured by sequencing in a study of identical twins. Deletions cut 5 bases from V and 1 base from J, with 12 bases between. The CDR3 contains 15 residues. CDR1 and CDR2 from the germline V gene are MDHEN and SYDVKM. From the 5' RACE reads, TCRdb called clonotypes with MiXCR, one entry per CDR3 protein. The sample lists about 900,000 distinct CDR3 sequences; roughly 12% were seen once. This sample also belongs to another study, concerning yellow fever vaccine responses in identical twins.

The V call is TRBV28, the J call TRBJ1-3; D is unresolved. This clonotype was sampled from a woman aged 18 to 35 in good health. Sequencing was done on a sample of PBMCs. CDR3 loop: CASSAGFLSGNTIYF. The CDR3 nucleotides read TGTGCCAGCAGTGCGGGGTTTCTTTCTGGAAACACCATATATTTT. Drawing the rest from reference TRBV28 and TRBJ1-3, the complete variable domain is DVKVTQSSRYLVKRTGEKVFLECVQDMDHENMFWYRQDPGLGLRLIYFSYDVKMKEKGDIPEGYSVSREKKERFSLILESASTNQTSMYLCASSAGFLSGNTIYFGEGSWLTVV.